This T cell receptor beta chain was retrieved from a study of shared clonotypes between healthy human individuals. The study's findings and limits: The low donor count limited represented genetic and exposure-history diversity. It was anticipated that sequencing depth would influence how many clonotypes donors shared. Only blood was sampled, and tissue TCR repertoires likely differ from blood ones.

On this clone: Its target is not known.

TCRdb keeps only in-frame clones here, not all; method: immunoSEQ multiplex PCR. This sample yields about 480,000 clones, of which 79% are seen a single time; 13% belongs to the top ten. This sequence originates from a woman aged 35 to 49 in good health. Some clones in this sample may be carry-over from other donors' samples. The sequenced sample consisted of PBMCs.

CDR3 sequence reads: CASSRDLQETQYF. CDR3 coding DNA: TGTGCCAGTAGTAGGGACTTACAAGAGACCCAGTACTTC. The gene calls are TRBV19 and TRBJ2-5; TRBD2 is a possible D gene (6 bases). CDR1 is LNHDA and CDR2 is SQIVND in the germline V gene (reference sequence). The CDR3 spans 13 residues. Trimming took 4 bases from V and 2 from J, leaving 8 bases between them.